The rows below give T cell receptor beta chains drawn from one sample of a study of cytomegalovirus exposure and HLA in healthy donors. Using immunoSEQ multiplex PCR, the repertoire was profiled, and TCRdb retains in-frame clones only, with some absent. The sample lists about 150,000 clones, roughly 80% occurring once. Sequencing was done on a sample of PBMCs. Receptors originate from a woman aged 40 to 50 in good health and CMV-seronegative. The CDR3 runs from the conserved cysteine through the conserved F or W.

V	CDR3
TRBV29-1	CSARPVAGVMSGGYNEQFF
TRBV19	CASSAGQGLYEQYF
TRBV28	CASSAPGIETQYF
TRBV11-2	CASSLRTSGAGELFF
TRBV11-3	CASEGTSGSYNEQFF
TRBV30	CAWMAYDTGELFF
TRBV9	CASSPGGSYNSPLHF
TRBV2	CASSETGGYSNYGYTF
TRBV2	CASSERLAGGDTQYF
TRBV2	CASSSPGQGLYGYTF
TRBV5-1	CASSLESTGGNEQFF
TRBV4-2	CASSYSSAERNTEAFF
TRBV27	CATLFDQPRRNTIYF
TRBV19	CASRRTGRVNTEAFF
TRBV19	CASSQNYGYTF
TRBV19	CASRRASAQTGELFF
TRBV2	CASSEQGMQNTEAFF
TRBV28	CASTSSGGRETQYF
TRBV19	CASSRGQFYEQYF
TRBV5-1	CASSLEQGVAYEQYF
TRBV5-8	CASSSQPGGNTEAFF
TRBV13	CASSLAGMNTEAFF
TRBV2	CASSGSQINQPQHF
TRBV6-6	CASSTTREETQYF
TRBV5-8	CASSPTLAGGTQQYF
TRBV5-1	CASSLIHRQGQETQYF
TRBV9	CASSGGLAGYEQYF
TRBV28	CASSPTGLVPIEAFF
TRBV5-8	CASSLRTGGEAFF
TRBV7-9	CASSLGGEEKLFF
TRBV5-1	CASSPEVDEQFF
TRBV6-6	CASSSGTVTNEKLFF
TRBV30	CAWSGLAASYEQYF
TRBV2	CARGATGGSVGTEAFF
TRBV29-1	CSVETGTLYEQYF
TRBV7-9	CASSTGQLSNTGELFF
TRBV13	CASSSPLSYEQYF
TRBV25-1	CASSELAGAHEQYF
TRBV7-2	CASSEQGSYNSPLHF
TRBV2	CASRITGTGDEQYF
TRBV5-1	CASSGPHQTTNEKLFF
TRBV5-5	CASSLAARGYTEAFF
TRBV9	CASSGPQTGVLITDTQYF
TRBV7-9	CASSSWGDYGYTF
TRBV19	CASSMGLSGEQYF
TRBV6-5	CASSYQDSQETQYF
TRBV4-1	CASSYKPSGGAQNEQFF
TRBV19	CASSEGGSGTDTQYF
TRBV5-1	CASSPVTGGLATNEKLFF
TRBV7-6	CASSLEPSGSDTQYF
TRBV6-1	CASSEKGLAGGPIGEQFF
TRBV28	CASSPTWDSQSNQPQHF
TRBV30	CAWSARQGAGYTF